By sample fraction, the clone carrying this TCR beta chain is large. Its antigen remains unknown. This sample is part of a study of vaccination and CD4 T cells after COVID-19. The Oncomine TCR Beta short-read assay generated sequence data from the DNA of cultured CD4+ T cells. TCRdb reprocessed the PCR reads via MiXCR and lists one record per CDR3 protein. Here the sample spans 6,000 or so distinct CDR3 sequences, 44% being singletons. As for treatment: roughly 10-day PBMC culture with coronavirus spike peptide pools or control peptides (ViraFEST assay). CD4+ T-cell collection from the unexposed donor predated the COVID-19 pandemic (2011-2018). Half the medium was exchanged for fresh IL-2 medium on days 3 and 7. The specimen sequenced was CD4+ T cells from blood, cultured in vitro. The TCR was taken from a human donor in good health.

The CDR3 sequence is CASSWGGPDTQYF. The CDR3 DNA reads as TGCGCCAGCAGCTGGGGGGGCCCAGATACGCAGTATTTT. V usage is TRBV5-1 and J usage is TRBJ2-3, with a weak D call TRBD2 (7 bases). Germline loops: CDR1 SGHRS, CDR2 YFSETQ. The CDR3 runs to 13 residues. Trimming pared 3 bases from V and 4 bases from J, leaving 9 bases between.